Detailed here is one T cell receptor beta chain. What it binds is not known. In germline, CDR1 is KGHSH, CDR2 LQKENI. Losses at the gene ends were 6 bases for V and 11 bases for J; bases not matched to a gene: 15. This CDR3 region has 15 residues. This entry is derived from a study of T cell responses to AZD1222 COVID-19 vaccine. Study outcomes and limitations: Spike-specific TCR breadth rose after two AZD1222 doses, and depth rose as well.

The assay was immunoSEQ multiplex PCR, and TCRdb's table has in-frame clones only and misses some. Of 120,000 or so clones in the sample, 80% to 90% were seen once. The sample consisted of peripheral blood, taken on day 0 of AZD1222 vaccination. V and J are TRBV18 and TRBJ1-5, with 8 bases identical to TRBD1. The clonotype originates from an adult in good health. CDR3 nucleotide sequence: TGTGCCAGCTCTCGCACGGACAGGGCGGCTTCAGCCCAGCATTTT. As protein: CASSRTDRAASAQHF.